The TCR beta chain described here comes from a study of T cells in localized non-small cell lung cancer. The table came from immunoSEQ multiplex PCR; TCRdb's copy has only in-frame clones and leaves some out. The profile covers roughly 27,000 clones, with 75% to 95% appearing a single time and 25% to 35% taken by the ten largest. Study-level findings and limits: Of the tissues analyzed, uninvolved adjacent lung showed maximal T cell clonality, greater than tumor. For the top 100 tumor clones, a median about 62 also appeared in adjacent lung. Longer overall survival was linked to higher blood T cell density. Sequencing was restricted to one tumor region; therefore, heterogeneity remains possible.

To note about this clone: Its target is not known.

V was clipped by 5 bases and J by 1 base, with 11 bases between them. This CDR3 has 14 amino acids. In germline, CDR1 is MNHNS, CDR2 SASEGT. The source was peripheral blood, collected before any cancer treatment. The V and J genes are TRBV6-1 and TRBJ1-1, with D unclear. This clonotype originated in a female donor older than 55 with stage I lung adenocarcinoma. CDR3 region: CASSPGWGNTEAFF. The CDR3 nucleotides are TGTGCCAGCAGTCCGGGGTGGGGGAACACTGAAGCTTTCTTT.